The 22 T cell receptor beta chains given below trace back to one sample, sequenced in a study. TCRdb redid the calling of the 5' RACE reads with MiXCR, one entry per CDR3 protein. This table has 35,000 to 50,000 distinct CDR3 sequences, around 30% appearing once. What was sequenced was tumor-infiltrating memory CD4+ T cells sorted from the breast tumor. The subset denotes: memory CD4+ T cells, CD4+CD45RO+CD25-. These receptors were obtained from a female donor with breast cancer.

As DNA, the CDR3 is TGTGCCAGCAGCCCAGGGGGGAACACCATATATTTT. Translating gives CASSPGGNTIYF. V is TRBV7-8 and J is TRBJ1-3; TRBD1 agrees at 7 bases. Germline V CDR1 and CDR2: SGHVS, FQNEAQ. Losses at the gene ends were 5 bases for V and 7 bases for J; bases not matched to a gene: 2. The CDR3 is 12 residues long. The full variable domain, with the rest looked up from reference TRBV7-8 and TRBJ1-3, is GAGVSQSPRYKVAKRGQDVALRCDPISGHVSLFWYQQALGQGPEFLTYFQNEAQLDKSGLPSDRFFAERPEGSVSTLKIQRTQQEDSAVYLCASSPGGNTIYFGEGSWLTVV.

By frequency in the sample, this clonotype is medium-sized. The genes are TRBV4-1 and TRBJ2-1; 14 bases align to TRBD2. The CDR3 is 16 residues long. V lost 4 bases to trimming and J lost 7 bases; unmatched junction nucleotides: 6. Germline lookup yields CDR1 MGHRA and CDR2 YSYEKL. The CDR3 sequence is CASSPAGTSGRNEQFF. The CDR3 DNA is TGCGCCAGCAGCCCCGCCGGGACTAGCGGGAGAAATGAGCAGTTCTTC.

This rearrangement joins TRBV28 to TRBJ2-1; 8 bases map to TRBD2. CDR1 MDHEN and CDR2 SYDVKM come from the germline V gene. The CDR3 is 14 amino acids. Trimming removed 5 bases from V and 5 bases from J; junction bases left unmatched: 5. CDR3 region: CASSPGGVNNEQFF. In DNA, the CDR3 is TGTGCCAGCAGTCCCGGGGGGGTAAACAATGAGCAGTTCTTC.

The sample holds a few counts of this clonotype. The CDR3 DNA is TGTGCCAGCAGTACCCTCAGCGGTGGAGAGAACAATGAGCAGTTCTTC. It encodes CASSTLSGGENNEQFF. This chain connects TRBV9 to TRBJ2-1; D possibly corresponds to TRBD2 (5 bases). The CDR3 is 16 amino acids. From germline, CDR1 is SGDLS and CDR2 YYNGEE. Trimming pared 5 bases from V and 5 bases from J, leaving 20 bases between.

Concerning this clonotype: A read error may produce the germline difference seen at one junction end. The chain employs TRBV7-7 and TRBJ2-1, with 10 bases fitting TRBD2. The CDR3 has 16 residues. Germline loops: CDR1 SSHAT, CDR2 FNYEAQ (reference sequence). The CDR3 DNA reads TGTGCTAGCAGCTTAGGTAGCGGGAGGTCCTACAATGAGCAGTTCTTC. This gives the protein CASSLGSGRSYNEQFF.

This clonotype was detected a few times. This chain joins TRBV6-2 or TRBV6-3 and TRBJ1-5; a possible D gene is TRBD1 (5 bases). Germline CDR1 reads MNHEY; CDR2 reads SVGEGT. There are 14 residues in the CDR3. Trimming removed 6 bases at V and 4 bases at J, with 13 bases between. In nucleotides, the CDR3 is TGTGCCAGCAGATACGGGACGGAGAATCAGCCCCAGCATTTT. The encoded protein is CASRYGTENQPQHF.

The sample holds one count of this clonotype. This may be a read error, as it is one base from a much larger clone. The chain carries TRBV9 and TRBJ2-5; D call uncertain. This CDR3 region has 15 residues. Germline V lookup: CDR1 SGDLS, CDR2 YYNGEE. This CDR3 reads CAGSVAAGPLETQYF. In nucleotides, the CDR3 is TGTGCCGGCAGCGTAGCTGCCGGCCCCCTAGAGACCCAGTACTTC.

In the case of this clonotype: One end of the junction varies from germline; a read error may be responsible. The chain links TRBV5-1 to TRBJ1-1; TRBD1 matches at 8 bases. CDR1 and CDR2 from the germline V gene are SGHRS and YFSETQ. The CDR3 extends over 13 amino acids. The CDR3 spells CASSSQGGLEASF. The CDR3 DNA reads TGCGCCAGCAGCTCACAGGGGGGCCTTGAAGCTTCCTTT.

The chain is built from TRBV12-3 or TRBV12-4 and TRBJ1-2, with D perhaps matching TRBD1 (6 bases). The CDR3 is 14 residues long. The V end was cut by 0 bases, the J end by 6 bases, with 11 bases between. Here the CDR3 reads CASSLARGKDGYTF. CDR3 bases: TGTGCCAGCAGTTTAGCCAGGGGAAAGGATGGCTACACCTTC.

The chain uses TRBV5-1 and TRBJ2-7; 9 bases fit TRBD2. V lost 2 bases and J lost 5; bases outside the gene matches: 5. Germline values: CDR1 SGHRS, CDR2 YFSETQ. This CDR3 contains 14 residues. The CDR3 sequence: CASSLEGLADEQYF. The CDR3, as DNA: TGCGCCAGCAGCTTAGAGGGACTAGCAGACGAGCAGTACTTC.

Of note for this clonotype: A much larger clone lies one base from this, so it may be a read error. J is TRBJ2-7 and V is TRBV12-3 or TRBV12-4; D not resolved. This CDR3 region has 12 residues. The chain's CDR3 is CASSLLSNERYF. The DNA of the CDR3 is TGTGCCAGCAGCCTCCTCAGTAACGAGCGGTACTTC.

The chain combines TRBV27 with TRBJ2-7; D might be TRBD2 (5 bases). Germline CDR1 reads MNHEY; CDR2 reads SMNVEV (reference sequence). This CDR3 is built from 14 residues. Trimming took 3 bases from V and 2 from J, leaving 11 bases between them. The CDR3 sequence: CASSFGKGPYEQYF. CDR3 sequence (DNA): TGTGCCAGCAGTTTCGGGAAGGGTCCCTACGAGCAGTACTTC.

The gene calls are TRBV6-5 and TRBJ2-3; D is possibly TRBD2 (6 bases). CDR1 and CDR2 (germline): MNHEY, SVGAGI. The V gene lost 6 bases and the J gene lost 2 bases, with 12 bases spanning the gap. CDR3 size: 14 residues. The DNA of the CDR3 is TGTGCCAGCAGGCGGACTACCTACACAGATACGCAGTATTTT. Translating it yields CASRRTTYTDTQYF.

In its sample, this clonotype was seen a few times. The chain combines TRBV6-5 with TRBJ1-3; 7 positions match TRBD1. CDR3 length: 15 amino acids. The germline V gene has CDR1 MNHEY and CDR2 SVGAGI. The V segment lost 8 bases and the J segment 0 bases; nucleotides outside the gene matches: 7. CDR3 protein: CASGSGTASGNTIYF. CDR3 coding DNA: TGTGCCAGCGGCTCCGGGACAGCCTCTGGAAACACCATATATTTT.

This clonotype was seen a handful of times. The J gene is TRBJ1-3, the V gene TRBV27; no reliable D call. Trimming left V 5 bases short and J 3 bases short, with 14 bases between. Germline V lookup: CDR1 MNHEY, CDR2 SMNVEV (reference sequence). The CDR3 has 15 amino acids. Here the CDR3 DNA reads TGTGCCAGCAGTACACGAAACTCCCTTGGAAACACCATATATTTT. It translates to CASSTRNSLGNTIYF.

This clonotype has a count of ten or more. CDR3 DNA: TGCAGTGCTAGAGATGCGGGGCTGCCCCAGCATTTT. The encoded protein is CSARDAGLPQHF. The chain joins TRBV20-1 to TRBJ1-5, with a possible D match to TRBD1 (5 bases). V gave up 0 bases and J gave up 9 bases, with 9 bases separating them. The CDR3 has 12 residues. Germline V gives CDR1 DFQATT, CDR2 SNEGSKA (reference sequence).

This clonotype was counted ten times or more. V gene TRBV27 combines with J gene TRBJ2-7; D might be TRBD1 (6 bases). The CDR3 covers 14 residues. Per the germline V gene, CDR1 is MNHEY and CDR2 is SMNVEV (reference sequence). Trimming pared 5 bases from V and 2 bases from J, leaving 13 bases between. In nucleotides, the CDR3 is TGTGCCAGCAGTAAACGGGACAAGACCTACGAGCAGTACTTC. Translated, it gives CASSKRDKTYEQYF.

In its sample, this clonotype was seen many times. This sequence joins TRBV7-2 and TRBJ2-1; possibly TRBD2 for D (6 bases). The CDR3 is made up of 15 amino acids. Germline CDR1 and CDR2: SGHTA and FQGNSA. The ends were cut back, 5 bases at V and 5 bases at J, with 16 bases in the middle. Here the CDR3 DNA reads TGTGCCAGCAGCGCTTACAGGAGGGCGAACAATGAGCAGTTCTTC. It encodes CASSAYRRANNEQFF.

This clonotype was detected a few times. This chain links TRBV5-1 with TRBJ2-3; 8 positions match TRBD1. The CDR3 sequence is 16 residues long. The V gene's germline CDR1 is SGHRS and CDR2 YFSETQ. With 4 bases clipped from V and 6 bases from J, the junction kept 13 bases outside the gene matches. The CDR3 reads CASSTAGQGATDTQYF. CDR3 nucleotide sequence: TGCGCCAGCAGCACCGCGGGGCAGGGGGCGACGGATACGCAGTATTTT.

This clonotype was recorded at least ten times. The rearrangement links TRBV10-3 to TRBJ1-2, with no clear D. The V gene's germline CDR1 is ENHRY and CDR2 SYGVKD. Deletions cut 3 bases from V and 4 bases from J, with 15 bases between. This CDR3 is built from 15 residues. CDR3 bases: TGTGCCATCAGTGACGAGGGCCGGGCGGGCTATGGCTACACCTTC. This encodes CAISDEGRAGYGYTF.

The V call is TRBV10-1, the J call TRBJ2-3; D perhaps matches TRBD2 (5 bases). Per germline, CDR1 WNHNN and CDR2 SYGVQD (reference sequence). The ends were cut back, 3 bases at V and 1 base at J, with 5 bases in the middle. CDR3 size: 13 residues. The CDR3 DNA follows: TGCGCCAGCAGTGACGGGGGCACAGATACGCAGTATTTT. Residues: CASSDGGTDTQYF.

This clonotype was counted once. The chain employs TRBV5-1 and TRBJ1-1; D unclear. Trimming removed 0 bases at V and 6 bases at J, with 9 bases between. There are 13 residues in the CDR3. Germline lookup yields CDR1 SGHRS and CDR2 YFSETQ. The CDR3 DNA reads as TGCGCCAGCAGCTTGGGAAGTATCGCTGAAGCTTTCTTT. Translation: CASSLGSIAEAFF.